The 6 T cell receptor beta chains below come from one sample, sequenced in a study of CD8 T cells in ankylosing spondylitis. MiXCR, run by TCRdb on the 5' RACE reads, gives a single entry per CDR3 protein. The repertoire holds 250,000 to 300,000 distinct CDR3 sequences, with about 20% as singletons. The sample taken for sequencing was blood, either unsorted or a sorted T cell fraction (not recorded which). These TCRs come from a male donor with ankylosing spondylitis or in good health (not recorded which).

In this sample, this clonotype turned up a few times. This chain connects TRBV20-1 to TRBJ2-1; 11 nucleotides align to TRBD2. The length of the CDR3 is 15 residues. Germline V gene lookup returns CDR1 DFQATT and CDR2 SNEGSKA (reference sequence). With V trimmed by 4 bases and J by 8 bases, 10 bases remained unmatched. CDR3 DNA: TGCAGTGCTACCCCACTAGCGGGAGATTCCCATGAGCAGTTCTTC. Translation: CSATPLAGDSHEQFF.

J is TRBJ1-5 and V is TRBV5-1, with TRBD1 matching 7 bases. Per germline, CDR1 SGHRS and CDR2 YFSETQ. V shed 4 bases, J shed 4 bases, and the junction held 8 bases outside the gene matches. The CDR3 contains 15 residues. CDR3 sequence: CASSPATGKNQPQHF. The DNA for the CDR3 is TGCGCCAGCAGCCCAGCGACAGGGAAGAATCAGCCCCAGCATTTT.

This rearrangement joins TRBV7-9 to TRBJ2-5, with a tentative D call TRBD2 (5 bases). V lost 4 bases, J lost 2 bases, and 8 bases lay in between. The germline gives CDR1 SEHNR, CDR2 FQNEAQ (reference sequence). This CDR3 region has 13 residues. The CDR3 is CASSSPGQETQYF. DNA of the CDR3: TGTGCCAGCAGCTCCCCGGGGCAAGAGACCCAGTACTTC. The variable domain in full, with the rest retrieved from reference TRBV7-9 and TRBJ2-5, is DTGVSQNPRHKITKRGQNVTFRCDPISEHNRLYWYRQTLGQGPEFLTYFQNEAQLEKSRLLSDRFSAERPKGSFSTLEIQRTEQGDSAMYLCASSSPGQETQYFGPGTRLLVL.

V gene TRBV12-3 or TRBV12-4 combines with J gene TRBJ1-5; a possible D gene is TRBD1 (6 bases). Trimming cost V 6 bases and J 6 bases, with 21 bases left between them. The CDR3 spans 16 residues. CDR3 in amino acids: CASRNRRAGEGQPQHF. The CDR3, as DNA: TGTGCCAGCAGGAATAGGAGGGCAGGGGAGGGTCAGCCCCAGCATTTT.

This clonotype was seen only a few times. V usage is TRBV11-1 and J usage is TRBJ2-4; 7 bases align to TRBD2. Looked up from germline, CDR1 is SGHAT and CDR2 is FQDESV (reference sequence). The CDR3 has 15 residues. V shed 5 bases and J 5 bases; nucleotides not matched to a gene: 9. CDR3 nucleotide sequence: TGTGCCAGCAGCCCGGGGGGACGGGTAGAAAACATTCAGTACTTC. Protein sequence: CASSPGGRVENIQYF.

The chain is built from TRBV20-1 and TRBJ2-6; 8 nucleotides match TRBD2. CDR1 DFQATT and CDR2 SNEGSKA come from the germline V gene (reference sequence). The CDR3 has 16 residues. V lost 3 bases and J lost 0; bases outside the gene matches: 4. CDR3 region: CSARTSAYSGANVLTF. The CDR3 nucleotides are TGCAGTGCTAGGACTAGCGCCTACTCTGGGGCCAACGTCCTGACTTTC.